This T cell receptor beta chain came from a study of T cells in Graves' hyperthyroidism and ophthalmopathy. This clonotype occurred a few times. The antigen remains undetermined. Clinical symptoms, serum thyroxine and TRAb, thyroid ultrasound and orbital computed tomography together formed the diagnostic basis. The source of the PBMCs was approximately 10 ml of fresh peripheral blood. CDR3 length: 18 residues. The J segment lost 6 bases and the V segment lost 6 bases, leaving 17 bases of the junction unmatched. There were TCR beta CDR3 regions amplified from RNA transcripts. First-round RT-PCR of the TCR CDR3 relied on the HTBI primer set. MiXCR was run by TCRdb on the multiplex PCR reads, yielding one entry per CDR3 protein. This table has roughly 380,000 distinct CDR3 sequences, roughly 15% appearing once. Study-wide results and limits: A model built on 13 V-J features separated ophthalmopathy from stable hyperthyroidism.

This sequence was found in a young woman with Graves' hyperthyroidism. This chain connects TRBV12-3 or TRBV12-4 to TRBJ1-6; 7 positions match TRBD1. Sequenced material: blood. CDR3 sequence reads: CASRETGVNLRTNSPLHF. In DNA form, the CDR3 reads TGTGCCAGCAGGGAAACAGGGGTCAACCTCCGTACTAATTCACCCCTCCACTTT.